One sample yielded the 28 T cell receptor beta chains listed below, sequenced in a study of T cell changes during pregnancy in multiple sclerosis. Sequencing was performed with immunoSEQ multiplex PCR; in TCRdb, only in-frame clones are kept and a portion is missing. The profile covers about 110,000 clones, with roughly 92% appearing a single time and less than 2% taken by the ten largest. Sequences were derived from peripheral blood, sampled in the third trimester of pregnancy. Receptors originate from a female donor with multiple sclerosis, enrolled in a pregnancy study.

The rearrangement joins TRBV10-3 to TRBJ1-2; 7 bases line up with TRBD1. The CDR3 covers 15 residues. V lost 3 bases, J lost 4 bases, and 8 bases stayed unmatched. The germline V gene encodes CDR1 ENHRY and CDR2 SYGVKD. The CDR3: CAISDPGGSTYGYTF. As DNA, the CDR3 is TGTGCCATCAGTGACCCAGGGGGGAGTACCTATGGCTACACCTTC.

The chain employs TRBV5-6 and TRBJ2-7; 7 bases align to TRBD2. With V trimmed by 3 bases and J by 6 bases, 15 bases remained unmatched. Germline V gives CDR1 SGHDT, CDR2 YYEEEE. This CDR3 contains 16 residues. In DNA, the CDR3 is TGTGCCAGCAGCTCCTTCGGGAAGCGGGGCTCCAGCGAGCAGTACTTC. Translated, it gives CASSSFGKRGSSEQYF.

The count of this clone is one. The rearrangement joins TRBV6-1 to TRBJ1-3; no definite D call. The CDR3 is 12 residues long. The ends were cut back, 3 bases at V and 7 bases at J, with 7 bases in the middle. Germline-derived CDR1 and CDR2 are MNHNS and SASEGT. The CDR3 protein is CASSEVSNTIYF. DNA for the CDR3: TGTGCCAGCAGTGAGGTGAGCAACACCATATATTTT.

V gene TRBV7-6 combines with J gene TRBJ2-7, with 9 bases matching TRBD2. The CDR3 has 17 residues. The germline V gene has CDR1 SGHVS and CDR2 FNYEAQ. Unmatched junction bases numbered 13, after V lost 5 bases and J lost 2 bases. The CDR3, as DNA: TGTGCCAGCAGCCGAACCGGGACTAGCCTATCCCCCTACGAGCAGTACTTC. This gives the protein CASSRTGTSLSPYEQYF. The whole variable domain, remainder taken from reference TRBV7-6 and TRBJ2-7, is GAGVSQSPRYKVTKRGQDVALRCDPISGHVSLYWYRQALGQGPEFLTYFNYEAQQDKSGLPNDRFSAERPEGSISTLTIQRTEQRDSAMYRCASSRTGTSLSPYEQYFGPGTRLTVT.

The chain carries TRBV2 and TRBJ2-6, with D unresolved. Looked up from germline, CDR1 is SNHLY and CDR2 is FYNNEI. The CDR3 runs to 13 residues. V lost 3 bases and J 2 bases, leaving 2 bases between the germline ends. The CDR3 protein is CASSDTGANVLTF. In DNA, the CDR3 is TGTGCCAGCAGTGACACTGGGGCCAACGTCCTGACTTTC.

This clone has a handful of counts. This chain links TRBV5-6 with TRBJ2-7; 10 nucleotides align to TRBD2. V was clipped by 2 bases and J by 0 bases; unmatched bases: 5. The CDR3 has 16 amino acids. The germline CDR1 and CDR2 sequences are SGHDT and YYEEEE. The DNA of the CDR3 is TGTGCCAGCAGCTTCGGAGCGGGAGGGCCCTCCTACGAGCAGTACTTC. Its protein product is CASSFGAGGPSYEQYF.

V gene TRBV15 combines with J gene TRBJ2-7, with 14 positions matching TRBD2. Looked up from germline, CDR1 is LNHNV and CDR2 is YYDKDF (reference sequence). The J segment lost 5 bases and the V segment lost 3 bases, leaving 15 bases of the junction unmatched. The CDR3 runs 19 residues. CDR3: CATSSDRIGTSGRVNEQYF. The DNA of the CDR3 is TGTGCCACCAGCAGTGATAGAATAGGGACTAGCGGGAGAGTTAACGAGCAGTACTTC.

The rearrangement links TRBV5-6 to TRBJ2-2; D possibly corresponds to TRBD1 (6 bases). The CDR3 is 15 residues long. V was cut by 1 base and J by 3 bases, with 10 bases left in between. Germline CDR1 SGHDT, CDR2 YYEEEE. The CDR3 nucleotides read TGTGCCAGCAGCTTGCCAGGGGTTCACACCGGGGAGCTGTTTTTT. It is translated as CASSLPGVHTGELFF.

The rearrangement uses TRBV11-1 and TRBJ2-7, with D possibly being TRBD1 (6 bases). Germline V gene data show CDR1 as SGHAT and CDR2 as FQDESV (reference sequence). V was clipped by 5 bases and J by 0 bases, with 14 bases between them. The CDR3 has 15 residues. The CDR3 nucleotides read TGTGCCAGCAGCCCAGGGGTCGGAAGCTCCTACGAGCAGTACTTC. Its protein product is CASSPGVGSSYEQYF. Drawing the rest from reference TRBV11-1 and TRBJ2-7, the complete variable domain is EAEVAQSPRYKITEKSQAVAFWCDPISGHATLYWYRQILGQGPELLVQFQDESVVDDSQLPKDRFSAERLKGVDSTLKIQPAELGDSAMYLCASSPGVGSSYEQYFGPGTRLTVT.

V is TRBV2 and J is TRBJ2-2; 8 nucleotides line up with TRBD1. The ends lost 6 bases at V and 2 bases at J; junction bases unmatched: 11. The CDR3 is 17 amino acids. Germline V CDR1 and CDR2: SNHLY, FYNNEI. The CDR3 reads CASRGDRQASNTGELFF. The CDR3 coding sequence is TGTGCCAGCAGGGGGGACAGGCAGGCGTCTAACACCGGGGAGCTGTTTTTT.

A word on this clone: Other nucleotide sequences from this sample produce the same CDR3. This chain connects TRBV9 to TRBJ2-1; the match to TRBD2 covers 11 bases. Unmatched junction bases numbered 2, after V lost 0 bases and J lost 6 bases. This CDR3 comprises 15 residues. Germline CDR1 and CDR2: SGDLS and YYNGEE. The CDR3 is CASSVGLAGGNEQFF. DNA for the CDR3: TGTGCCAGCAGCGTAGGGCTAGCGGGAGGCAATGAGCAGTTCTTC.

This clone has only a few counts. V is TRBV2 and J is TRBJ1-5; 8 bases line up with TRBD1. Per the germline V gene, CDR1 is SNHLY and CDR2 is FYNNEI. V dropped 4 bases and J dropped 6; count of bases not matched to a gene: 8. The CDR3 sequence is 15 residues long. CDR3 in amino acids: CASSVGQGPSQPQHF. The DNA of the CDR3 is TGTGCCAGCAGTGTCGGACAGGGCCCCAGTCAGCCCCAGCATTTT.

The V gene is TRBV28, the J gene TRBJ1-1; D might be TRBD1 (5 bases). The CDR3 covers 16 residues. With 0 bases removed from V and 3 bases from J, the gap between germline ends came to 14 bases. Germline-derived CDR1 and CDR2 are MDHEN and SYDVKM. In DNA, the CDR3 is TGTGCCAGCAGTTTATGGGGTGTAGGGGATGACACTGAAGCTTTCTTT. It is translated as CASSLWGVGDDTEAFF.

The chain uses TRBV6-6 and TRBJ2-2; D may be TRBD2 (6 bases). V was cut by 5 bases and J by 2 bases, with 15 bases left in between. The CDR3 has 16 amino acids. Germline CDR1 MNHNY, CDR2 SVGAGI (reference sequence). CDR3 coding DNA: TGTGCCAGCAGTCGGTCTGGCGGGGTTAACACCGGGGAGCTGTTTTTT. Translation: CASSRSGGVNTGELFF.

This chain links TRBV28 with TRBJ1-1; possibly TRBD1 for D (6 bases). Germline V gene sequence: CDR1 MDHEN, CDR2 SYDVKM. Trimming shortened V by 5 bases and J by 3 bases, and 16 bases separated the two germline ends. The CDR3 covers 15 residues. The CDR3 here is CASSVKQGGHTEAFF. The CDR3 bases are TGTGCCAGCAGTGTAAAACAGGGAGGGCACACTGAAGCTTTCTTT.

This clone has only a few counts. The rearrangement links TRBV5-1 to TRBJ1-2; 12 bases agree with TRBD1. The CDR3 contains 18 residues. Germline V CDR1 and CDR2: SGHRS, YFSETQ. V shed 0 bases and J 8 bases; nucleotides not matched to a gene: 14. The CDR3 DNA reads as TGCGCCAGCAGCTTGGCCGGGGACAGGGGGCGCGCGGTCAACGGCTACACCTTC. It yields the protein CASSLAGDRGRAVNGYTF.

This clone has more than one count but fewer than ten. CDR3 bases: TGTGCTAGTGGTTTGGCCCGGGGACAGCACACCGGGGAGCTGTTTTTT. Protein sequence: CASGLARGQHTGELFF. The chain combines TRBV12-5 with TRBJ2-2; the match to TRBD1 covers 7 bases. The CDR3 extends over 16 amino acids. With 1 base clipped from V and 3 bases from J, the junction kept 5 bases outside the gene matches. Germline V gene lookup returns CDR1 LGHNT and CDR2 FRNRAP. Based on the CDR3 plus reference TRBV12-5 and TRBJ2-2, the full variable domain is DARVTQTPRHKVTEMGQEVTMRCQPILGHNTVFWYRQTMMQGLELLAYFRNRAPLDDSGMPKDRFSAEMPDATLATLKIQPSEPRDSAVYFCASGLARGQHTGELFFGEGSRLTVL.

CDR3 bases: TGTGCCAGCGGACAGGGGTTGAAAAAGACCCAGTACTTC. It translates to CASGQGLKKTQYF. The chain combines TRBV19 with TRBJ2-5, with TRBD1 identical over 9 bases. The CDR3 sequence is 13 residues long. The J segment lost 6 bases and the V segment lost 9 bases, leaving 8 bases of the junction unmatched. The germline V gene has CDR1 LNHDA and CDR2 SQIVND (reference sequence).

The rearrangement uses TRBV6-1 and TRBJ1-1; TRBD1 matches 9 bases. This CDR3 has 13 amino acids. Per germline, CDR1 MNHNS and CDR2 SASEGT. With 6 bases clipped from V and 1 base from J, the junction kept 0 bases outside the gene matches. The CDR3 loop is CASRQGANTEAFF. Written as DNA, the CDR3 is TGTGCCAGCAGACAGGGGGCGAACACTGAAGCTTTCTTT.

The CDR3 DNA is TGTGCCAGTAAGGGGGCGGGTGGCTACACCTTC. This codes for CASKGAGGYTF. V is TRBV25-1 and J is TRBJ1-2; the match to TRBD1 covers 7 bases. V lost 9 bases and J lost 7; bases outside the gene matches: 5. The CDR3 has 11 amino acids. Germline V CDR1 and CDR2: MGHDK, SYGVNS.

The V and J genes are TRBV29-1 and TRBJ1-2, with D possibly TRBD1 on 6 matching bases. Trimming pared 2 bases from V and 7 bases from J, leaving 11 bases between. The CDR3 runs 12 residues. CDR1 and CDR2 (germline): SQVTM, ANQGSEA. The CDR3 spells CSVEKGEGGYTF. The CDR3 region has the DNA TGCAGCGTTGAAAAGGGGGAAGGTGGCTACACCTTC.

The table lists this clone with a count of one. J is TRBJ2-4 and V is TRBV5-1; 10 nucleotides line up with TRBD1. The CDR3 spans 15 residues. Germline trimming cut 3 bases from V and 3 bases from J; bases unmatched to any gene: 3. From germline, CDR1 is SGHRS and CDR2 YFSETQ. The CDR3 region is CASSSTGGGKNIQYF. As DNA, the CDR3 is TGCGCCAGCAGCTCGACAGGGGGCGGCAAAAACATTCAGTACTTC.

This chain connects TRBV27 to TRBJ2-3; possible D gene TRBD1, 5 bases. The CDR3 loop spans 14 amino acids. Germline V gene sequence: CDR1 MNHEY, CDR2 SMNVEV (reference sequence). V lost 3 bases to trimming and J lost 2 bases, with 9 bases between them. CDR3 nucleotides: TGTGCCAGCAGTTTGGGGCTTTTCACAGATACGCAGTATTTT. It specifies CASSLGLFTDTQYF.

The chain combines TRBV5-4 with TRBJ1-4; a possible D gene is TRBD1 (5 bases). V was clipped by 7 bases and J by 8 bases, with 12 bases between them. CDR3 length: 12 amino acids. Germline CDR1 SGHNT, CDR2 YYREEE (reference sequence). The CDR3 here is CASQIPGEKLFF. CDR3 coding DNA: TGTGCCAGCCAGATCCCAGGGGAAAAACTGTTTTTT.

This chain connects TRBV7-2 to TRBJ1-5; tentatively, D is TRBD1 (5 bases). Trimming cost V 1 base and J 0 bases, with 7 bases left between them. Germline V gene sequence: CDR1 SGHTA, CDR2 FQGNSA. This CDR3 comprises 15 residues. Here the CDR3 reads CASSLGQSSNQPQHF. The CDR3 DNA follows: TGTGCCAGCAGCTTAGGACAGTCTAGCAATCAGCCCCAGCATTTT. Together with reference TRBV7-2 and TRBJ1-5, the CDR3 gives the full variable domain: GAGVSQSPSNKVTEKGKDVELRCDPISGHTALYWYRQSLGQGLEFLIYFQGNSAPDKSGLPSDRFSAERTGGSVSTLTIQRTQQEDSAVYLCASSLGQSSNQPQHFGDGTRLSIL.

The CDR3 loop reads CASSYSSGTLGEQYF. For the CDR3, the DNA is TGTGCCAGCAGTTACTCGAGCGGGACCCTGGGCGAGCAGTACTTC. The rearrangement links TRBV6-5 to TRBJ2-7; TRBD2 matches 7 bases. Per germline, CDR1 MNHEY and CDR2 SVGAGI. Germline trimming cut 0 bases from V and 6 bases from J; bases unmatched to any gene: 8. The CDR3 has 15 residues.

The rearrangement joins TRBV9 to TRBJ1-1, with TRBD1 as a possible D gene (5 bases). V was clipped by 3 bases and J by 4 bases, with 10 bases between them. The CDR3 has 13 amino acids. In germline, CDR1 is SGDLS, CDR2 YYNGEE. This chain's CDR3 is CASSERGGTEAFF. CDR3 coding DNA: TGTGCCAGCAGCGAAAGGGGAGGCACTGAAGCTTTCTTT. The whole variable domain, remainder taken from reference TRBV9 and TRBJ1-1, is DSGVTQTPKHLITATGQRVTLRCSPRSGDLSVYWYQQSLDQGLQFLIQYYNGEERAKGNILERFSAQQFPDLHSELNLSSLELGDSALYFCASSERGGTEAFFGQGTRLTVV.

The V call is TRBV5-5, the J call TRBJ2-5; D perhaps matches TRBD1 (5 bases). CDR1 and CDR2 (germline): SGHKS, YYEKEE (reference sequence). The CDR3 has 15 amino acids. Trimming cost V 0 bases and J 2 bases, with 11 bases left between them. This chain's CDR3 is CASSLGQGVQETQYF. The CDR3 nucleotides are TGTGCCAGCAGCTTGGGCCAGGGTGTGCAAGAGACCCAGTACTTC.